Below are 15 T cell receptor beta chains sequenced from a single sample in a study of cytomegalovirus exposure and HLA in healthy donors (dated by TCRdb to the late 2010s). Library creation used the immunoSEQ multiplex PCR assay. A mixture of 60 forward primers for TCR Vbeta segments and 13 reverse primers for TCR Jbeta segments was used in the multiplex PCR. TCRdb obtained this table from immuneACCESS and retained in-frame rearrangements with V and J assigned. These tables miss some clones; where compared with another copy, unresolved V genes account for less than half of the shortfall, and the remainder is unexplained. Counted in this sample were about 110,000 clones; over 65% of them appeared once. The ten most abundant clones make up over 8% of the sample. The sequenced material came from PBMCs. The source is a man between 40 and 49 years old in good health and CMV-seropositive.

V and J are TRBV7-2 and TRBJ1-2; no clear D gene. This CDR3 has 14 amino acids. V was pared by 0 bases and J by 0 bases, with 5 bases between. Germline V gene sequence: CDR1 SGHTA, CDR2 FQGNSA. The CDR3 loop reads CASSLARANYGYTF. The CDR3 DNA reads as TGTGCCAGCAGCTTAGCGCGAGCTAACTATGGCTACACCTTC.

The chain recombines TRBV28 with TRBJ1-5; the D gene is possibly TRBD1 (5 bases). The CDR3 sequence is 16 residues long. V gave up 7 bases and J gave up 1 base, with 17 bases separating them. The germline V gene encodes CDR1 MDHEN and CDR2 SYDVKM. CDR3 DNA sequence: TGTGCCAGCATTAGAGTGGGGGAGGGGAGCAATCAGCCCCAGCATTTT. Its translation: CASIRVGEGSNQPQHF.

The chain has TRBV18 and TRBJ2-2, with TRBD1 matching 7 bases. Germline V gene sequence: CDR1 KGHSH, CDR2 LQKENI. V lost 5 bases to trimming and J lost 6 bases; unmatched junction nucleotides: 9. CDR3 length: 15 amino acids. CDR3 nucleotide sequence: TGTGCCAGCTCAATCAAGGACAGGTTCTCCGGGGAGCTGTTTTTT. Protein product: CASSIKDRFSGELFF. The full variable domain, in which reference TRBV18 and TRBJ2-2 provide the parts outside the CDR3, is NAGVMQNPRHLVRRRGQEARLRCSPMKGHSHVYWYRQLPEEGLKFMVYLQKENIIDESGMPKERFSAEFPKEGPSILRIQQVVRGDSAAYFCASSIKDRFSGELFFGEGSRLTVL.

The rearrangement joins TRBV10-1 to TRBJ1-6, with 8 bases that match TRBD1. V dropped 8 bases and J dropped 3; count of bases not matched to a gene: 3. CDR3 length: 14 amino acids. Germline V gene lookup returns CDR1 WNHNN and CDR2 SYGVQD (reference sequence). CDR3 loop: CASRTGNYNSPLHF. The CDR3 DNA reads TGCGCCAGCCGGACAGGGAACTATAATTCACCCCTCCACTTT.

The chain combines TRBV30 with TRBJ2-5, with D possibly TRBD2 on 5 matching bases. The CDR3 loop spans 15 amino acids. Germline V gene lookup returns CDR1 GTSNPN and CDR2 SVGIG (reference sequence). Deletions cut 2 bases from V and 2 bases from J, with 15 bases between. Written as DNA, the CDR3 is TGTGCCTGGAGTATCGCAAGCGGAACTCAAGAGACCCAGTACTTC. Its translation: CAWSIASGTQETQYF.

Only a few counts were recorded for this clone. The same CDR3 can be traced to other DNA sequences in this sample. The rearrangement links TRBV6-5 to TRBJ2-7; TRBD1 agrees at 7 bases. This CDR3 spans 15 amino acids. With 0 bases clipped from V and 2 bases from J, the junction kept 4 bases outside the gene matches. Germline-derived CDR1 and CDR2 are MNHEY and SVGAGI. DNA for the CDR3: TGTGCCAGCAGTTACTCCCGACAGGGCCCCTACGAGCAGTACTTC. Protein sequence: CASSYSRQGPYEQYF.

This chain uses TRBV4-3 with TRBJ2-1; 8 nucleotides agree with TRBD1. V trimming: 1 base; J trimming: 0 bases; junction bases outside the gene matches: 14. The CDR3 totals 20 residues. Per germline, CDR1 LGHNA and CDR2 YSLEER. The CDR3: CASSQVGPRGPHSSYNEQFF. The CDR3 DNA reads as TGCGCCAGCAGCCAAGTGGGCCCCAGGGGGCCCCACAGCTCCTACAATGAGCAGTTCTTC.

The V and J genes are TRBV6-1 and TRBJ1-4; D is unresolved. The CDR3 has 14 amino acids. Trimming pared 5 bases from V and 12 bases from J, leaving 19 bases between. Germline CDR1 MNHNS, CDR2 SASEGT. CDR3 sequence (DNA): TGTGCCAGCAGTAACGTAAAGGTGTTTGGGCAACTGTTTTTT. Protein sequence: CASSNVKVFGQLFF.

A remark on this clone: Other nucleotide sequences in the sample specify the same CDR3. V usage is TRBV2 and J usage is TRBJ1-6; 8 bases map to TRBD1. V was pared by 4 bases and J by 6 bases, with 5 bases of the junction left unmatched. The CDR3 is made up of 15 amino acids. Germline loops: CDR1 SNHLY, CDR2 FYNNEI. CDR3 sequence (DNA): TGTGCCAGCAGTGTGCAGGGGGCGAGTAATTCACCCCTCCACTTT. Its protein product is CASSVQGASNSPLHF.

The rearrangement uses TRBV28 and TRBJ1-1; no reliable D call. Germline V CDR1 and CDR2: MDHEN, SYDVKM. The CDR3 is made up of 14 amino acids. The V end lost 5 bases, the J end lost 0 bases, and 10 bases lay between the germline ends. The CDR3 nucleotides are TGTGCCAGCAGTACATGGAGCCTGAACACTGAAGCTTTCTTT. Protein: CASSTWSLNTEAFF.

This clone was recorded only once. The J gene is TRBJ2-7, the V gene TRBV7-9; 9 bases fit TRBD1. Germline trimming cut 5 bases from V and 7 bases from J; bases unmatched to any gene: 6. The length of the CDR3 is 13 residues. Germline assignment: CDR1 SEHNR and CDR2 FQNEAQ (reference sequence). DNA for the CDR3: TGTGCCAGCAGCAGGCAGACAGGGGGTGAGCAGTACTTC. It codes for CASSRQTGGEQYF.

The rearrangement joins TRBV10-3 to TRBJ1-2, with D tentatively TRBD1 (6 bases). The CDR3 length is 19 residues. V was trimmed by 0 bases and J by 1 base, leaving 21 bases between them. Germline loops: CDR1 ENHRY, CDR2 SYGVKD. For the CDR3, the DNA is TGTGCCATCAGTGAGTCCATTTCCCGGAGGACAGACAGTAACTATGGCTACACCTTC. Translation gives CAISESISRRTDSNYGYTF.

This chain links TRBV5-1 with TRBJ1-2; possible D gene TRBD1, 5 bases. This CDR3 has 14 amino acids. V was clipped by 4 bases and J by 0 bases, with 10 bases between them. Germline CDR1 SGHRS, CDR2 YFSETQ. The CDR3 reads CASSPLDTNYGYTF. The DNA for the CDR3 is TGCGCCAGCAGCCCACTGGACACTAACTATGGCTACACCTTC.

The chain recombines TRBV4-3 with TRBJ2-1; TRBD1 matches 10 bases. Losses at the gene ends were 3 bases for V and 10 bases for J; bases not matched to a gene: 6. Germline V CDR1 and CDR2: LGHNA, YSLEER. The CDR3 runs to 14 residues. This CDR3 is CASSHLTGGEEQFF. CDR3 nucleotide sequence: TGCGCCAGCAGCCACCTGACAGGGGGCGAGGAGCAGTTCTTC.

This chain uses TRBV7-9 with TRBJ2-2, with 12 bases matching TRBD1. Germline V lookup: CDR1 SEHNR, CDR2 FQNEAQ (reference sequence). J lost 7 bases, V lost 5 bases, and 8 bases had no gene match. The CDR3 is 16 residues long. The CDR3 here is CASSPSGTGGFGELFF. CDR3 sequence (DNA): TGTGCCAGCAGCCCCTCCGGGACAGGGGGCTTCGGGGAGCTGTTTTTT.